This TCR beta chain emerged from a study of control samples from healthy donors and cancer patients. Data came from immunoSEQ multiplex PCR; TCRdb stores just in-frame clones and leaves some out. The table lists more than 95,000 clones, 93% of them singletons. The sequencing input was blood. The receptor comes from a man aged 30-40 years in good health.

CDR3 amino acids: CAWSRPDNEKLFF. The CDR3 DNA reads as TGTGCCTGGAGTCGTCCGGATAATGAAAAACTGTTTTTT. The rearrangement joins TRBV30 to TRBJ1-4; D is unresolved. Trimming removed 2 bases from V and 4 bases from J, with 8 bases in between. From germline, CDR1 is GTSNPN and CDR2 SVGIG (reference sequence). There are 13 residues in the CDR3.